This is a list of T cell receptor beta chains from one sample in a study of control samples from healthy donors and cancer patients. Sequencing was performed with immunoSEQ multiplex PCR; in TCRdb, only in-frame clones are kept and a portion is missing. In the table there are approximately 80,000 clones, 88% of which are singletons. The source material was blood. These receptors were obtained from a woman between 50 and 59 years old in good health. CDR3s leave out the opening cysteine and the closing phenylalanine or tryptophan.

J | V | CDR3
TRBJ1-3 | TRBV7-6 | ASSLGQAISGNTIY
TRBJ1-4 | TRBV5-1 | ASSLGSTNEKLF
TRBJ1-5 | TRBV21-1 | ASSKGRVDLNQPQH
TRBJ1-3 | TRBV6-5 | ASTLWHTIY
TRBJ1-5 | TRBV6-4 | ARQGREISDNQPQH
TRBJ2-1 | TRBV7-8 | ASSLGRQGPTYNEQF
TRBJ1-2 | TRBV19 | ASRGPGQNNYT
TRBJ2-4 | TRBV5-1 | ASSFADTGRDIQY
TRBJ2-1 | TRBV19 | ASQVSNEQF
TRBJ2-7 | TRBV11-3 | ASSFDAGPTYEQY
TRBJ2-1 | TRBV9 | ASSVDGTRAAYNEQF
TRBJ2-1 | TRBV28 | ASTGGPDEQF
TRBJ1-2 | TRBV6-5 | ASSYGFGEGYT
TRBJ2-1 | TRBV27 | ASSFRRPGGNEQF
TRBJ1-1 | TRBV18 | ASSPRTGQNTEAF
TRBJ1-2 | TRBV5-5 | ASSLLTGYT